This passage covers 31 T cell receptor beta chains from one sample sequenced in a study of T cell repertoires in cytomegalovirus infection. These receptors' targets are unknown. Via MiXCR, TCRdb re-called the reads, giving one row per CDR3 protein. The repertoire includes 340,000 or so distinct CDR3 sequences, around 25% of them detected once, and about 14% sits in the top ten. The sample here was cultured PBMCs, taken from culture after CMV antigen stimulation. The receptors derive from a human donor in good health (CMV status not recorded). Some clones in this sample may be carry-over from other donors' samples.

The table lists this clonotype with a count of one. V and J are TRBV6-6 and TRBJ1-2; possible D gene TRBD1, 6 bases. The CDR3 consists of 15 residues. The germline CDR1 and CDR2 sequences are MNHNY and SVGAGI (reference sequence). With 0 bases removed from V and 7 bases from J, the gap between germline ends came to 15 bases. CDR3 residues: CASSYSQGGGRGYTF. The CDR3 DNA follows: TGTGCCAGCAGTTACTCACAGGGAGGGGGACGTGGCTACACCTTC.

This clonotype was observed a handful of times. The J gene is TRBJ2-3, the V gene TRBV4-1; the match to TRBD2 covers 10 bases. The CDR3 covers 15 residues. The trim removed 8 bases at V and 6 bases at J, leaving 11 bases unmatched. In germline, CDR1 is MGHRA, CDR2 YSYEKL. The CDR3 here is CASGGASGGYDTQYF. The CDR3 region has the DNA TGCGCCAGCGGCGGGGCTAGCGGGGGCTATGATACGCAGTATTTT.

This clonotype was recorded at least ten times. This chain connects TRBV19 to TRBJ2-1; TRBD2 matches 13 bases. J was trimmed by 6 bases and V by 6 bases; bases with no gene match: 5. The CDR3 contains 15 residues. Germline-derived CDR1 and CDR2 are LNHDA and SQIVND (reference sequence). The CDR3 DNA sequence: TGTGCCAGTAGCCAACTAGCGGGAGGGGGCAATGAGCAGTTCTTC. Residues: CASSQLAGGGNEQFF.

V gene TRBV7-4 combines with J gene TRBJ1-1, with D uncertain. Germline assignment: CDR1 SGHVT and CDR2 SQSDAQ. The CDR3 covers 14 residues. With 5 bases removed from V and 1 base from J, the gap between germline ends came to 11 bases. Here the CDR3 DNA reads TGTGCCAGCAGCCGAATCCAGACGAACACTGAAGCTTTCTTT. Translated, it gives CASSRIQTNTEAFF.

The V call is TRBV5-6, the J call TRBJ2-7, with TRBD2 as a possible D gene (5 bases). The germline gives CDR1 SGHDT, CDR2 YYEEEE. V lost 5 bases and J lost 1, with 13 bases in between. The length of the CDR3 is 14 residues. For the CDR3, the DNA is TGTGCCAGCAGGCCCCCGGGAAGTTCCTACGAGCAGTACGTC. Protein: CASRPPGSSYEQYV.

This clonotype was picked up a small number of times. V is TRBV4-1 and J is TRBJ1-4; D gene uncertain. V was pared by 0 bases and J by 8 bases, with 22 bases between. Germline V gene lookup returns CDR1 MGHRA and CDR2 YSYEKL. This CDR3 region has 18 residues. The CDR3 region is CASSQDRVLAGGLEKLFF. As DNA, the CDR3 is TGCGCCAGCAGCCAAGATAGAGTGCTGGCAGGAGGTCTCGAAAAACTGTTTTTT.

This clonotype showed up just a few times. The chain links TRBV28 to TRBJ2-1; TRBD2 agrees at 7 bases. The length of the CDR3 is 16 residues. The V and J ends lost 1 base and 6 bases, in that order; junction bases with no gene match: 9. In germline, CDR1 is MDHEN, CDR2 SYDVKM. CDR3 residues: CASSLFSGRVSNEQFF. The DNA of the CDR3 is TGTGCCAGCAGTTTATTTTCGGGGAGGGTCAGCAATGAGCAGTTCTTC.

This clonotype was observed a handful of times. The chain combines TRBV3-1 with TRBJ2-1; D may be TRBD2 (5 bases). Germline lookup yields CDR1 LGHDT and CDR2 YNNKEL (reference sequence). V dropped 1 base and J dropped 5 bases, with 12 bases sitting between them. The CDR3 is made up of 15 amino acids. This chain's CDR3 is CASSQGVSAHNEQFF. The CDR3, as DNA: TGTGCCAGCAGCCAAGGCGTTAGCGCCCACAATGAGCAGTTCTTC.

J is TRBJ2-1 and V is TRBV6-2 or TRBV6-3, with D unclear. V lost 0 bases to trimming and J lost 12 bases, with 9 bases between them. The CDR3 length is 12 residues. The germline gives CDR1 MNHEY, CDR2 SVGEGT. The chain's CDR3 is CASSYSAWGQFF. In DNA form, the CDR3 reads TGTGCCAGCAGTTACTCGGCGTGGGGGCAGTTCTTC.

The table lists this clonotype with a count of one. J is TRBJ2-1 and V is TRBV23-1; unclear D gene. TRBV23-1 is treated as an ORF (open reading frame) with a function not yet certain. CDR3 length: 14 amino acids. V lost 9 bases, J lost 8 bases, and 20 bases lay in between. This CDR3 is CARDSGIARDEQFF. The CDR3 coding sequence is TGCGCCAGGGATAGTGGGATAGCTAGGGATGAGCAGTTCTTC.

V and J are TRBV29-1 and TRBJ2-5, with D hard to call. The CDR3 contains 10 residues. Germline V gene data show CDR1 as SQVTM and CDR2 as ANQGSEA. CDR3 amino acids: CSVKRETQYF. The CDR3 bases are TGCAGTGTCAAAAGAGAGACCCAGTACTTC.

This chain connects TRBV6-5 to TRBJ2-7; 10 nucleotides match TRBD1. From germline, CDR1 is MNHEY and CDR2 SVGAGI. This CDR3 has 14 residues. V was clipped by 5 bases and J by 5 bases; unmatched bases: 6. CDR3 sequence (DNA): TGTGCCAGCAGTGGGGACAGGGGTCGGCACGAGCAGTACGTC. This encodes CASSGDRGRHEQYV.

This chain connects TRBV2 to TRBJ2-7, with no clear D. Trimming left V 0 bases short and J 2 bases short, with 17 bases between. The CDR3 has 17 residues. Germline V gene data show CDR1 as SNHLY and CDR2 as FYNNEI. The CDR3 nucleotides are TGTGCCAGCAGTGAAGCGAGACGATCACCTCATACCTACGAGCAGTACGTC. This sequence encodes CASSEARRSPHTYEQYV.

Comment on this clonotype: Given a much more abundant clone one base away, this may be a read error. The chain joins TRBV7-2 to TRBJ2-3; possibly TRBD1 or TRBD2 for D (5 bases each). Germline CDR1 reads SGHTA; CDR2 reads FQGNSA. This CDR3 has 15 amino acids. This chain's CDR3 is CASSPTGPNPGAQDF. DNA for the CDR3: TGTGCCAGCAGCCCCACCGGGCCCAATCCCGGGGCGCAGGATTTT.

This chain uses TRBV14 with TRBJ1-4; 9 bases map to TRBD1. Trimming at V came to 1 base and at J to 8 bases, leaving 5 bases not matched to a gene. The V gene's germline CDR1 is SGHDN and CDR2 FVKESK. The CDR3 consists of 15 residues. The CDR3 spells CASSQGYRGLEKLFF. The CDR3 DNA follows: TGTGCCAGCAGCCAAGGCTACAGGGGGCTCGAAAAACTGTTTTTT. The variable domain in full, completed from reference TRBV14 and TRBJ1-4, reads EAGVTQFPSHSVIEKGQTVTLRCDPISGHDNLYWYRRVMGKEIKFLLHFVKESKQDESGMPNNRFLAERTGGTYSTLKVQPAELEDSGVYFCASSQGYRGLEKLFFGSGTQLSVL.

This clonotype was found many times. This chain connects TRBV7-9 to TRBJ2-3; D might be TRBD2 (5 bases). V was cut by 4 bases and J by 2 bases, with 25 bases left in between. Germline lookup yields CDR1 SEHNR and CDR2 FQNEAQ (reference sequence). The CDR3 length is 19 residues. The DNA of the CDR3 is TGTGCCAGCAGCTCCGGGGTCGGGTCTGCCGTACCTACCACAGATACGCAGTATTTT. Its protein is CASSSGVGSAVPTTDTQYF. Variable domain in full (rest from reference TRBV7-9 and TRBJ2-3): DTGVSQNPRHKITKRGQNVTFRCDPISEHNRLYWYRQTLGQGPEFLTYFQNEAQLEKSRLLSDRFSAERPKGSFSTLEIQRTEQGDSAMYLCASSSGVGSAVPTTDTQYFGPGTRLTVL.

This clonotype was seen at least ten times. The CDR3 DNA reads as TGTGCCAGCAGTGATTTTGGATACAGGGACCACGAGCAGTACTTC. Its translation is CASSDFGYRDHEQYF. The chain uses TRBV6-1 and TRBJ2-7, with TRBD1 as a possible D gene (6 bases). CDR1 is MNHNS, CDR2 SASEGT, per germline. Trimming cost V 3 bases and J 5 bases, with 17 bases left between them. The CDR3 has 15 residues.

This clonotype showed up just a few times. The rearrangement links TRBV6-1 to TRBJ1-2; 7 positions agree with TRBD1. The CDR3 runs to 14 residues. The germline V gene encodes CDR1 MNHNS and CDR2 SASEGT. The V segment lost 6 bases and the J segment 3 bases; nucleotides outside the gene matches: 7. Here the CDR3 reads CASSTGVRDYGYTF. The CDR3 DNA is TGTGCCAGCAGCACAGGGGTTCGTGACTATGGCTACACCTTC.

J is TRBJ2-1 and V is TRBV7-3; 7 bases match TRBD1. Losses at the gene ends were 3 bases for V and 9 bases for J; bases not matched to a gene: 5. The CDR3 totals 13 residues. The germline CDR1 and CDR2 sequences are SGHTA and FQGTGA. CDR3 nucleotides: TGTGCCAGCAGCTTCCAACGACAGGGTGAGCAGTTCTTC. This gives the protein CASSFQRQGEQFF.

In its sample, this clonotype was seen many times. The chain employs TRBV4-1 and TRBJ1-2; D gene uncertain. This CDR3 comprises 15 residues. V was clipped by 1 base and J by 2 bases, with 11 bases between them. From germline, CDR1 is MGHRA and CDR2 YSYEKL. CDR3 loop: CASSQGTIANYGYTF. DNA for the CDR3: TGCGCCAGCAGCCAAGGGACGATCGCGAACTATGGCTACACCTTC.

This chain links TRBV15 with TRBJ1-1; D may be TRBD1 (6 bases). Germline CDR1 LNHNV, CDR2 YYDKDF (reference sequence). The CDR3 has 14 amino acids. Deletions cut 5 bases from V and 6 bases from J, with 16 bases between. The CDR3 is CATSGHREASEAFF. The CDR3, as DNA: TGTGCCACCAGCGGGCACAGGGAAGCATCTGAAGCTTTCTTT.

The chain links TRBV3-1 to TRBJ2-1; 7 bases are a match to TRBD2. The CDR3 runs 16 residues. V shed 4 bases and J 6 bases; nucleotides not matched to a gene: 12. Germline CDR1 and CDR2: LGHDT and YNNKEL (reference sequence). The CDR3 here is CASSPQTASGLNEQFF. In DNA, the CDR3 is TGTGCCAGCAGCCCTCAAACGGCTAGCGGACTCAATGAGCAGTTCTTC.

The gene calls are TRBV7-2 and TRBJ2-3, with 7 positions matching TRBD2. J lost 7 bases, V lost 5 bases, and 6 bases had no gene match. In germline, CDR1 is SGHTA, CDR2 FQGNSA. The CDR3 extends over 13 amino acids. This CDR3 reads CASSRTRVNTQYF. In DNA, the CDR3 is TGTGCCAGCAGCAGGACTAGGGTGAATACGCAGTATTTT. Combining the CDR3 with reference TRBV7-2 and TRBJ2-3 gives the whole variable domain GAGVSQSPSNKVTEKGKDVELRCDPISGHTALYWYRQSLGQGLEFLIYFQGNSAPDKSGLPSDRFSAERTGGSVSTLTIQRTQQEDSAVYLCASSRTRVNTQYFGPGTRLTVL.

In this sample, this clonotype turned up a few times. This chain joins TRBV9 and TRBJ1-1; D not resolved. Germline CDR1 and CDR2: SGDLS and YYNGEE. The V and J ends lost 4 bases and 5 bases respectively, with 18 bases between them. The CDR3 has 15 amino acids. CDR3 sequence reads: CASSLGDSTRTEAFF. Here the CDR3 DNA reads TGTGCCAGCAGCTTAGGAGACTCTACGCGGACTGAAGCTTTCTTT.

The chain is built from TRBV20-1 and TRBJ2-3, with a weak D call TRBD2 (6 bases). The V gene lost 3 bases and the J gene lost 0 bases, with 13 bases spanning the gap. The CDR3 totals 15 residues. Germline V gives CDR1 DFQATT, CDR2 SNEGSKA (reference sequence). CDR3 bases: TGCAGTGCTAGGTCAGCGGGTAGGAGCACAGATACGCAGTATTTT. Translated: CSARSAGRSTDTQYF.

The chain is built from TRBV12-3 or TRBV12-4 and TRBJ2-5; no reliable D call. The CDR3 is 14 residues long. Between the trimmed V and J ends, which lost 5 bases and 5 bases, there was a span of 15 bases. The CDR3 loop is CASSPARVRETQYF. The CDR3 DNA reads as TGTGCCAGCAGTCCCGCCCGGGTTCGGGAGACCCAGTACTTC.

There are a few counts of this clonotype. This sequence joins TRBV2 and TRBJ1-2; D might be TRBD1 (5 bases). Germline CDR1 is SNHLY and CDR2 is FYNNEI. V shed 4 bases and J shed 2 bases, with 17 bases lying between them. CDR3 size: 16 residues. The CDR3 loop reads CASSGGEIRYNYGYTF. Written as DNA, the CDR3 is TGTGCCAGCAGTGGGGGGGAGATCCGGTACAACTATGGCTACACCTTC. The full variable domain, rest sourced from reference TRBV2 and TRBJ1-2, is EPEVTQTPSHQVTQMGQEVILRCVPISNHLYFYWYRQILGQKVEFLVSFYNNEISEKSEIFDDQFSVERPDGSNFTLKIRSTKLEDSAMYFCASSGGEIRYNYGYTFGSGTRLTVV.

This chain connects TRBV7-3 to TRBJ2-1; the match to TRBD2 covers 8 bases. This CDR3 contains 14 residues. Losses at the gene ends were 8 bases for V and 6 bases for J; bases not matched to a gene: 9. Per germline, CDR1 SGHTA and CDR2 FQGTGA. The CDR3 loop is CASLEREPGNEQFF. CDR3 nucleotides: TGTGCCAGCTTAGAGCGGGAGCCGGGCAATGAGCAGTTCTTC.

The chain has TRBV11-2 and TRBJ1-6, with D uncertain. The CDR3 totals 13 residues. Looked up from germline, CDR1 is SGHAT and CDR2 is FQNNGV. Trimming removed 3 bases at V and 6 bases at J, with 6 bases between. The CDR3 loop reads CASSLKSNSPLHF. Written as DNA, the CDR3 is TGTGCCAGCAGCTTGAAGAGTAATTCACCCCTCCACTTT.

This clonotype was found many times. The V and J genes are TRBV19 and TRBJ2-1, with D possibly being TRBD2 (6 bases). Trimming stripped 0 bases from V and 6 bases from J, with 18 bases between. The CDR3 is 17 residues long. Germline CDR1 reads LNHDA; CDR2 reads SQIVND (reference sequence). CDR3 nucleotide sequence: TGTGCCAGTAGTATAGATCTCGCTAGCGCGGCCTTCAATGAGCAGTTCTTC. Encoded protein: CASSIDLASAAFNEQFF.

The gene calls are TRBV5-8 and TRBJ1-2; 7 bases line up with TRBD1. The germline V gene has CDR1 SGHTS and CDR2 YDEGEE. CDR3 length equals 13 residues. After removal of 7 bases from V and 2 bases from J, the junction contained 5 bases not matched to a gene. Here the CDR3 reads CASGETGNYGYTF. The CDR3 nucleotides are TGTGCCAGCGGGGAGACAGGGAACTATGGCTACACCTTC.